The 24 T cell receptor beta chains below come from one sample, sequenced in a study of blood T cells in healthy people across ages. A second about 7 to 11 cycle PCR used barcoded and J-beta primers. Each CDR3 protein is one row after TCRdb ran MiXCR on the 5' RACE reads. This repertoire shows 1.4 million to 1.5 million distinct CDR3 sequences, around 42% found once; its top ten account for 7.9%. Sequenced material: blood. These receptors were collected from a young woman in good health.

The sample holds a few counts of this clonotype. This chain connects TRBV28 to TRBJ1-4; possibly TRBD1 for D (5 bases). The CDR3 runs to 12 residues. Trimming pared 6 bases from V and 7 bases from J, leaving 9 bases between. In germline, CDR1 is MDHEN, CDR2 SYDVKM. For the CDR3, the DNA is TGTGCCAGCAGGGGGCCGGGTGAAAAACTGTTTTTT. This codes for CASRGPGEKLFF.

The table lists this clonotype with a few counts. V is TRBV15 and J is TRBJ2-7; 10 bases align to TRBD1. The J segment lost 2 bases and the V segment lost 4 bases, leaving 11 bases of the junction unmatched. The length of the CDR3 is 17 residues. The germline V gene has CDR1 LNHNV and CDR2 YYDKDF (reference sequence). DNA of the CDR3: TGTGCCACCAGCACCTCATACTGGACAGGGGGGCCCTACGAGCAGTACTTC. This translates into CATSTSYWTGGPYEQYF.

The table lists this clonotype with a few counts. V usage is TRBV6-5 and J usage is TRBJ1-4; 7 bases agree with TRBD1. V lost 2 bases, J lost 3 bases, and 12 bases stayed unmatched. In germline, CDR1 is MNHEY, CDR2 SVGAGI. The CDR3 contains 18 residues. The CDR3 protein is CASSYKGAASPPNEKLFF. DNA for the CDR3: TGTGCCAGCAGTTACAAGGGGGCGGCCTCACCCCCTAATGAAAAACTGTTTTTT.

The V gene is TRBV6-2 or TRBV6-3, the J gene TRBJ1-1; no clear D gene. V was clipped by 4 bases and J by 6 bases, with 15 bases between them. CDR1 is MNHEY, CDR2 SVGEGT, per germline. The CDR3 length is 14 residues. For the CDR3, the DNA is TGTGCCAGCAGTTTTTCTACACGTGGGTCTGAAGCTTTCTTT. Encoded protein: CASSFSTRGSEAFF.

Concerning this clonotype: This may be a read error, as it is one base from a much larger clone. This chain joins TRBV4-1 and TRBJ2-5, with D tentatively TRBD2 (6 bases). This CDR3 is 17 amino acids long. With 3 bases removed from V and 11 bases from J, the gap between germline ends came to 28 bases. The germline gives CDR1 MGHRA, CDR2 YSYEKL. This CDR3 reads CASSQKTSGYVGMEQYF. CDR3 coding DNA: TGCGCCAGCAGCCAGAAGACAAGCGGGTACGTAGGGATGGAGCAGTACTTC.

The gene calls are TRBV11-3 and TRBJ2-1, with D unclear. CDR1 and CDR2 from the germline V gene are SGHNT and YENEEA. This CDR3 spans 13 amino acids. The ends were cut back, 3 bases at V and 4 bases at J, with 7 bases in the middle. The CDR3 DNA follows: TGTGCCAGCAGCTTCAGCCAGTACAATGAGCAGTTCTTC. Its protein is CASSFSQYNEQFF.

The V call is TRBV7-9, the J call TRBJ2-6, with D possibly matching TRBD1 (6 bases). V was pared by 2 bases and J by 0 bases, with 11 bases between. CDR1 is SEHNR and CDR2 is FQNEAQ in the germline V gene (reference sequence). This CDR3 is 17 amino acids long. CDR3 sequence: CASSLLGQTSGANVLTF. The CDR3 DNA follows: TGTGCCAGCAGCTTATTAGGACAGACCTCTGGGGCCAACGTCCTGACTTTC.

This clonotype was counted many times. The J gene is TRBJ2-7, the V gene TRBV12-3 or TRBV12-4; D gene ambiguous. CDR3 size: 14 residues. V lost 6 bases and J 0 bases, leaving 12 bases between the germline ends. The CDR3 is CASRRTDSSYEQYF. As DNA, the CDR3 is TGTGCCAGCAGGAGGACGGATAGCTCCTACGAGCAGTACTTC.

This clonotype was recorded once. The chain carries TRBV11-3 and TRBJ2-5; D is possibly TRBD1 or TRBD2 (5 bases each). The CDR3 runs to 15 residues. Trimming removed 1 base at V and 11 bases at J, with 20 bases between. The germline CDR1 and CDR2 sequences are SGHNT and YENEEA. The CDR3 protein is CASSLGSGAFNEQYF. For the CDR3, the DNA is TGTGCCAGCAGCTTAGGGTCCGGGGCTTTCAATGAGCAGTACTTC.

The rearrangement joins TRBV5-1 to TRBJ1-3, with 7 bases matching TRBD1. With 0 bases clipped from V and 5 bases from J, the junction kept 8 bases outside the gene matches. CDR1 is SGHRS, CDR2 YFSETQ, per germline. There are 16 residues in the CDR3. The CDR3 sequence: CASSLEALQGRNTIYF. CDR3 nucleotide sequence: TGCGCCAGCAGCTTGGAGGCCTTACAGGGGAGAAACACCATATATTTT.

This clonotype was observed a few times. The chain carries TRBV28 and TRBJ1-2; 8 nucleotides agree with TRBD1. V was clipped by 2 bases and J by 7 bases; unmatched bases: 9. Looked up from germline, CDR1 is MDHEN and CDR2 is SYDVKM. This CDR3 comprises 15 residues. Here the CDR3 reads CASSLGGGQAGGYTF. DNA for the CDR3: TGTGCCAGCAGTTTAGGGGGGGGACAGGCTGGTGGCTACACCTTC.

This clonotype was counted a few times. The chain recombines TRBV29-1 with TRBJ2-1, with a tentative D call TRBD1 (5 bases). This CDR3 spans 14 amino acids. The germline V gene encodes CDR1 SQVTM and CDR2 ANQGSEA. The ends were cut back, 3 bases at V and 8 bases at J, with 17 bases in the middle. The DNA of the CDR3 is TGCAGCGTTGACAGGGTGTGGGGTTCCGATGAGCAGTTCTTC. As protein: CSVDRVWGSDEQFF.

The V gene is TRBV10-2, the J gene TRBJ2-5; the D gene is possibly TRBD2 (6 bases). The ends were cut back, 7 bases at V and 3 bases at J, with 18 bases in the middle. There are 15 residues in the CDR3. The germline gives CDR1 WSHSY, CDR2 SAAADI. CDR3: CASKPVGTGEETQYF. DNA of the CDR3: TGCGCCAGCAAGCCTGTGGGAACGGGAGAAGAGACCCAGTACTTC.

This rearrangement joins TRBV3-1 to TRBJ1-2, with D possibly being TRBD1 (5 bases). The ends were cut back, 6 bases at V and 4 bases at J, with 15 bases in the middle. CDR1 is LGHDT, CDR2 YNNKEL, per germline (reference sequence). This CDR3 spans 14 amino acids. CDR3 residues: CASSRTGRSYGYTF. The CDR3 region has the DNA TGTGCCAGCAGTCGAACGGGACGGAGCTATGGCTACACCTTC.

This rearrangement joins TRBV4-2 to TRBJ2-1; 9 bases map to TRBD1. The CDR3 sequence is 22 residues long. Per the germline V gene, CDR1 is LGHNA and CDR2 is YNFKEQ. The V segment lost 10 bases and the J segment 1 base; nucleotides outside the gene matches: 29. Here the CDR3 reads CATKESNVPGQGLLGSYNEQFF. CDR3 nucleotides: TGTGCCACCAAGGAAAGCAACGTACCGGGACAGGGTTTATTGGGTTCCTACAATGAGCAGTTCTTC.

In this sample, this clonotype turned up once. The chain is built from TRBV10-3 and TRBJ2-5; 14 positions agree with TRBD2. Per the germline V gene, CDR1 is ENHRY and CDR2 is SYGVKD. V lost 6 bases and J lost 11; bases outside the gene matches: 11. This CDR3 has 15 amino acids. CDR3 sequence: CAIRAGLAGDNEQYF. DNA of the CDR3: TGTGCCATCAGGGCGGGACTAGCGGGAGACAATGAGCAGTACTTC.

The rearrangement uses TRBV7-9 and TRBJ2-5; no clear D. The CDR3 runs 14 residues. Germline CDR1 is SEHNR and CDR2 is FQNEAQ (reference sequence). V was clipped by 7 bases and J by 4 bases, with 16 bases between them. The CDR3 sequence: CASTSSEVGETQYF. DNA of the CDR3: TGTGCCAGCACCTCCAGCGAGGTCGGAGAGACCCAGTACTTC.

With respect to this clonotype: Compared with germline, one end of the junction differs, possibly owing to a read error. The rearrangement links TRBV27 to TRBJ2-2; TRBD2 matches at 9 bases. The CDR3 runs 15 residues. Germline V CDR1 and CDR2: MNHEY, SMNVEV (reference sequence). CDR3 protein: CASSRTSVNTGELFF. CDR3 DNA: TGTGCCAGCAGTCGGACTAGCGTAAACACCGGGGAACTGTTTTTT.

The rearrangement links TRBV5-1 to TRBJ1-2; D is possibly TRBD1 (5 bases). The CDR3 totals 15 residues. CDR1 is SGHRS and CDR2 is YFSETQ in the germline V gene. The V end lost 5 bases, the J end lost 4 bases, and 18 bases lay between the germline ends. CDR3 residues: CASSKAQGSGYGYTF. The CDR3 DNA reads TGCGCCAGCAGTAAAGCTCAGGGAAGCGGCTATGGCTACACCTTC.

The chain uses TRBV4-1 and TRBJ2-5, with D maybe TRBD2 (5 bases). The closer fit of TRBJ2-7 to the DNA end suggests the J call may be wrong. From germline, CDR1 is MGHRA and CDR2 YSYEKL. The CDR3 length is 14 residues. The CDR3 sequence: CASSPYLEDYEQYF. CDR3 nucleotide sequence: TGCGCCAGCAGCCCCTATTTGGAGGACTACGAGCAGTACTTC.

This clonotype was recorded only once. This rearrangement joins TRBV27 to TRBJ2-6, with D tentatively TRBD1 (6 bases). CDR3 size: 19 residues. The V end lost 3 bases, the J end lost 1 base, and 19 bases lay between the germline ends. In germline, CDR1 is MNHEY, CDR2 SMNVEV (reference sequence). The CDR3 bases are TGTGCCAGCAGTTTTCGATCGAGGGGGTACCAATCTGGGGCCAACGTCCTGACTTTC. Protein: CASSFRSRGYQSGANVLTF. Full variable domain (rest looked up from reference TRBV27 and TRBJ2-6): EAQVTQNPRYLITVTGKKLTVTCSQNMNHEYMSWYRQDPGLGLRQIYYSMNVEVTDKGDVPEGYKVSRKEKRNFPLILESPSPNQTSLYFCASSFRSRGYQSGANVLTFGAGSRLTVL.

The rearrangement joins TRBV15 to TRBJ1-2; D not resolved. This CDR3 region has 15 residues. CDR1 is LNHNV and CDR2 is YYDKDF in the germline V gene (reference sequence). Trimming stripped 0 bases from V and 2 bases from J, with 10 bases between. The CDR3: CATSREGPLNYGYTF. CDR3 in DNA: TGTGCCACCAGCAGAGAAGGGCCGTTGAACTATGGCTACACCTTC. The entire variable domain, with the rest obtained from reference TRBV15 and TRBJ1-2, is as follows: DAMVIQNPRYQVTQFGKPVTLSCSQTLNHNVMYWYQQKSSQAPKLLFHYYDKDFNNEADTPDNFQSRRPNTSFCFLDIRSPGLGDTAMYLCATSREGPLNYGYTFGSGTRLTVV.

This clonotype was seen only a few times. The chain carries TRBV6-6 and TRBJ2-7, with D uncertain. The last part of the DNA fits TRBJ2-5 better; the J call may be wrong. The CDR3 is made up of 11 amino acids. Germline assignment: CDR1 MNHNY and CDR2 SVGAGI (reference sequence). The CDR3 DNA reads TGTGCCAGCAGTGCCATGGAGACCCAGTACTTC. Its translation: CASSAMETQYF.

The V call is TRBV5-1, the J call TRBJ2-2, with TRBD1 identical over 9 bases. The germline V gene encodes CDR1 SGHRS and CDR2 YFSETQ. V shed 0 bases and J 7 bases; nucleotides not matched to a gene: 7. CDR3 length equals 16 residues. The CDR3 region is CASSLEGTGFHGELFF. CDR3 DNA: TGCGCCAGCAGCTTGGAAGGGACAGGGTTTCACGGGGAGCTGTTTTTT.